A selection of T cell receptor beta chains follows, all from one sample in a study of Ad26.COV2.S vaccination and SARS-CoV-2 variants. Measured with immunoSEQ multiplex PCR; TCRdb has only the in-frame clones, and not every one. Among 510,000 or so clones, around 88% were seen once, and the ten largest hold roughly 12%. The sample here was peripheral blood, taken in a trial of Ad26.COV2.S vaccine versus placebo. The receptor set was obtained from a person between 18 and 59 years old who received the Ad26.COV2.S COVID-19 vaccine or a placebo. The CDR3 runs from the conserved cysteine through the conserved F or W. Fields, in order: CDR3 protein, CDR3 DNA, V gene, D gene, J gene, clone size, CDR3 length. D genes are given only for firm matches. Clone size, where shown, is once, few, many, or a class for clones that have expanded.

CDR3aa: CASSLDRQTLSEAFF
CDR3nt: TGTGCCAGCAGCTTGGATCGACAGACGTTATCTGAAGCTTTCTTT
v_gene: TRBV5-4
d_gene: -
j_gene: TRBJ1-1
abundance: -
len: 15

CDR3aa: CASSLGGDNSPLHF
CDR3nt: TGTGCCAGCAGCTTGGGGGGGGATAATTCACCCCTCCACTTT
v_gene: TRBV7-9
d_gene: -
j_gene: TRBJ1-6
abundance: -
len: 14

CDR3aa: CASSPRDTQGDTQYF
CDR3nt: TGTGCCAGCAGCCCGCGGGACACCCAAGGAGATACGCAGTATTTT
v_gene: TRBV21-1
d_gene: -
j_gene: TRBJ2-3
abundance: -
len: 15

CDR3aa: CAWSTGTYPNIQYF
CDR3nt: TGTGCCTGGAGTACAGGGACTTACCCAAACATTCAGTACTTC
v_gene: TRBV30
d_gene: -
j_gene: TRBJ2-4
abundance: -
len: 14

CDR3aa: CASSLDGSTDTQYF
CDR3nt: TGTGCCAGCAGCTTAGACGGGTCCACAGATACGCAGTATTTT
v_gene: TRBV7-2
d_gene: -
j_gene: TRBJ2-3
abundance: -
len: 14

CDR3aa: CASSEVKGDGYTF
CDR3nt: TGTGCCAGCAGTGAAGTTAAGGGGGATGGCTACACCTTC
v_gene: TRBV6-1
d_gene: -
j_gene: TRBJ1-2
abundance: -
len: 13

CDR3aa: CASSEQGPNTEAFF
CDR3nt: TGCGCCAGCAGCGAGCAGGGGCCGAACACTGAAGCTTTCTTT
v_gene: TRBV5-1
d_gene: -
j_gene: TRBJ1-1
abundance: -
len: 14

CDR3aa: CASSQRQGANYGYTF
CDR3nt: TGTGCCAGTAGTCAACGACAGGGAGCTAACTATGGCTACACCTTC
v_gene: TRBV19
d_gene: TRBD1
j_gene: TRBJ1-2
abundance: -
len: 15

CDR3aa: CASILGMNTEAFF
CDR3nt: TGTGCCAGTATTCTAGGCATGAACACTGAAGCTTTCTTT
v_gene: TRBV19
d_gene: -
j_gene: TRBJ1-1
abundance: -
len: 13

CDR3aa: CASSQEGVNTEAFF
CDR3nt: TGCGCCAGCAGCCAAGAGGGAGTGAACACTGAAGCTTTCTTT
v_gene: TRBV4-3
d_gene: -
j_gene: TRBJ1-1
abundance: -
len: 14

CDR3aa: CASHTGTGGTEAFF
CDR3nt: TGCGCCAGCCATACCGGGACAGGGGGGACTGAAGCTTTCTTT
v_gene: TRBV5-1
d_gene: TRBD1
j_gene: TRBJ1-1
abundance: -
len: 14

CDR3aa: CASSPWTGAEAFF
CDR3nt: TGTGCCAGCTCACCCTGGACAGGGGCTGAAGCTTTCTTT
v_gene: TRBV18
d_gene: TRBD1
j_gene: TRBJ1-1
abundance: -
len: 13

CDR3aa: CASSATAGMNTEAFF
CDR3nt: TGTGCCAGCAGCGCCACCGCGGGTATGAACACTGAAGCTTTCTTT
v_gene: TRBV7-9
d_gene: -
j_gene: TRBJ1-1
abundance: -
len: 15

CDR3aa: CASSVEGARTDTQYF
CDR3nt: TGTGCCAGCAGCGTAGAAGGGGCACGGACAGATACGCAGTATTTT
v_gene: TRBV9
d_gene: -
j_gene: TRBJ2-3
abundance: -
len: 15

CDR3aa: CASSDSGLSNEQFF
CDR3nt: TGTGCCAGCAGTGACTCGGGACTAAGCAATGAGCAGTTCTTC
v_gene: TRBV25-1
d_gene: TRBD2
j_gene: TRBJ2-1
abundance: -
len: 14

CDR3aa: CSVVVGGDTDTQYF
CDR3nt: TGCAGCGTTGTAGTTGGGGGAGACACAGATACGCAGTATTTT
v_gene: TRBV29-1
d_gene: -
j_gene: TRBJ2-3
abundance: -
len: 14

CDR3aa: CASSPLRGELFF
CDR3nt: TGTGCCAGCAGCCCGCTCCGGGGGGAGCTGTTTTTT
v_gene: TRBV5-4
d_gene: -
j_gene: TRBJ2-2
abundance: -
len: 12

CDR3aa: CASSSGQLEKLFF
CDR3nt: TGTGCCAGCTCATCGGGTCAGCTTGAAAAACTGTTTTTT
v_gene: TRBV18
d_gene: -
j_gene: TRBJ1-4
abundance: -
len: 13

CDR3aa: CASSGAGTRTNEQFF
CDR3nt: TGTGCCAGCAGCGGTGCCGGGACCAGGACCAATGAGCAGTTCTTC
v_gene: TRBV9
d_gene: -
j_gene: TRBJ2-1
abundance: -
len: 15

CDR3aa: CASSQGGLRGYEQFF
CDR3nt: TGTGCCAGCAGCCAGGGGGGACTCCGGGGGTATGAGCAGTTCTTC
v_gene: TRBV6-5
d_gene: -
j_gene: TRBJ2-1
abundance: -
len: 15

CDR3aa: CASSSRTSGRGYNEQFF
CDR3nt: TGTGCCAGCAGCTCACGGACTAGCGGGAGGGGTTACAATGAGCAGTTCTTC
v_gene: TRBV7-8
d_gene: TRBD2
j_gene: TRBJ2-1
abundance: -
len: 17

CDR3aa: CASSVEGAGGNEKLFF
CDR3nt: TGTGCCAGCAGCGTAGAAGGGGCAGGGGGTAATGAAAAACTGTTTTTT
v_gene: TRBV9
d_gene: TRBD1
j_gene: TRBJ1-4
abundance: -
len: 16

CDR3aa: CASRTGGQPQHF
CDR3nt: TGTGCCAGTCGAACAGGGGGTCAGCCCCAGCATTTT
v_gene: TRBV12-3/TRBV12-4
d_gene: TRBD1
j_gene: TRBJ1-5
abundance: -
len: 12

CDR3aa: CASSLVQMGTGELFF
CDR3nt: TGCGCCAGCAGCTTGGTACAAATGGGGACCGGGGAGCTGTTTTTT
v_gene: TRBV5-1
d_gene: -
j_gene: TRBJ2-2
abundance: -
len: 15

CDR3aa: CASSSQSGQGRQPQHF
CDR3nt: TGTGCCAGCAGTTCACAATCGGGACAGGGAAGGCAGCCCCAGCATTTT
v_gene: TRBV6-5
d_gene: TRBD1
j_gene: TRBJ1-5
abundance: few
len: 16

CDR3aa: CASSPEGNTEGEQYF
CDR3nt: TGTGCCAGCAGTCCCGAGGGCAATACGGAAGGGGAGCAGTACTTC
v_gene: TRBV28
d_gene: -
j_gene: TRBJ2-7
abundance: -
len: 15

CDR3aa: CASRSGLAGEETQYF
CDR3nt: TGTGCCAGCAGGTCGGGACTAGCGGGGGAAGAGACCCAGTACTTC
v_gene: TRBV7-3
d_gene: TRBD2
j_gene: TRBJ2-5
abundance: -
len: 15

CDR3aa: CASSLGVGTQYF
CDR3nt: TGTGCCAGCAGCTTGGGGGTTGGTACGCAGTATTTT
v_gene: TRBV5-4
d_gene: -
j_gene: TRBJ2-3
abundance: -
len: 12

CDR3aa: CASSQDRVFTNEKLFF
CDR3nt: TGTGCCAGCAGCCAAGACAGGGTTTTTACTAATGAAAAACTGTTTTTT
v_gene: TRBV7-9
d_gene: TRBD1
j_gene: TRBJ1-4
abundance: -
len: 16

CDR3aa: CASRIWGSDTQYF
CDR3nt: TGTGCCAGCAGAATCTGGGGGAGCGATACGCAGTATTTT
v_gene: TRBV12-3/TRBV12-4
d_gene: -
j_gene: TRBJ2-3
abundance: once
len: 13

CDR3aa: CASSVVGTDTQYF
CDR3nt: TGTGCCAGCAGCGTAGTAGGCACAGATACGCAGTATTTT
v_gene: TRBV9
d_gene: -
j_gene: TRBJ2-3
abundance: -
len: 13

CDR3aa: CATRLAGVIRANEQFF
CDR3nt: TGTGCCACCCGCCTAGCGGGAGTGATTAGGGCCAATGAGCAGTTCTTC
v_gene: TRBV28
d_gene: TRBD2
j_gene: TRBJ2-1
abundance: -
len: 16

CDR3aa: CASSRRDRASEAFF
CDR3nt: TGTGCCAGCAGTCGCCGGGACAGGGCCTCTGAAGCTTTCTTT
v_gene: TRBV6-5
d_gene: TRBD1
j_gene: TRBJ1-1
abundance: once
len: 14

CDR3aa: CASSPSQPVNTIYF
CDR3nt: TGTGCCAGCAGCCCCTCGCAGCCGGTAAACACCATATATTTT
v_gene: TRBV3-1/TRBV3-2
d_gene: -
j_gene: TRBJ1-3
abundance: -
len: 14

CDR3aa: CAISVGPADEQYF
CDR3nt: TGTGCCATCAGTGTTGGTCCGGCAGACGAGCAGTACTTC
v_gene: TRBV10-3
d_gene: -
j_gene: TRBJ2-7
abundance: -
len: 13

CDR3aa: CASSLVGVYNSYNEQFF
CDR3nt: TGTGCCAGCAGCTTGGTTGGGGTCTACAACTCCTACAATGAGCAGTTCTTC
v_gene: TRBV5-8
d_gene: -
j_gene: TRBJ2-1
abundance: -
len: 17

CDR3aa: CASSQDIPDTQYF
CDR3nt: TGTGCCAGCAGCCAAGATATTCCAGATACGCAGTATTTT
v_gene: TRBV3-1/TRBV3-2
d_gene: -
j_gene: TRBJ2-3
abundance: -
len: 13

CDR3aa: CSAGTGDRRITGELFF
CDR3nt: TGCAGCGCTGGAACTGGGGACAGGAGAATAACCGGGGAGCTGTTTTTT
v_gene: TRBV29-1
d_gene: TRBD1
j_gene: TRBJ2-2
abundance: -
len: 16

CDR3aa: CASSVAPGANVLTF
CDR3nt: TGTGCCAGCAGCGTAGCCCCTGGGGCCAACGTCCTGACTTTC
v_gene: TRBV9
d_gene: -
j_gene: TRBJ2-6
abundance: -
len: 14

CDR3aa: CASSLNIGGLNTGELFF
CDR3nt: TGTGCCAGCAGCTTAAATATTGGGGGCTTGAACACCGGGGAGCTGTTTTTT
v_gene: TRBV11-3
d_gene: -
j_gene: TRBJ2-2
abundance: -
len: 17

CDR3aa: CASSIRSPGAIQYF
CDR3nt: TGTGCCAGCAGCATCCGGTCACCCGGGGCCATTCAGTACTTC
v_gene: TRBV6-2/TRBV6-3
d_gene: -
j_gene: TRBJ2-4
abundance: few
len: 14

CDR3aa: CATSGVRGRGYEQYF
CDR3nt: TGTGCCACCAGCGGAGTACGGGGCCGGGGATACGAGCAGTACTTC
v_gene: TRBV15
d_gene: -
j_gene: TRBJ2-7
abundance: -
len: 15

CDR3aa: CASRASGSTDTQYF
CDR3nt: TGTGCCAGTAGGGCTAGCGGGAGCACAGATACGCAGTATTTT
v_gene: TRBV19
d_gene: TRBD2
j_gene: TRBJ2-3
abundance: once
len: 14

CDR3aa: CASSDRGQGNPYEQYF
CDR3nt: TGTGCCAGCAGCGATAGGGGACAGGGGAACCCCTACGAGCAGTACTTC
v_gene: TRBV5-4
d_gene: TRBD1
j_gene: TRBJ2-7
abundance: -
len: 16

CDR3aa: CASSGGQRNQPQHF
CDR3nt: TGTGCCAGTAGTGGAGGACAGCGAAATCAGCCCCAGCATTTT
v_gene: TRBV19
d_gene: -
j_gene: TRBJ1-5
abundance: -
len: 14

CDR3aa: CAISEGHVGTDTQYF
CDR3nt: TGTGCCATCAGTGAGGGACATGTCGGCACAGATACGCAGTATTTT
v_gene: TRBV10-3
d_gene: -
j_gene: TRBJ2-3
abundance: -
len: 15

CDR3aa: CASSQGADQPQHF
CDR3nt: TGTGCCAGCAGCCAGGGGGCGGATCAGCCCCAGCATTTT
v_gene: TRBV4-2
d_gene: -
j_gene: TRBJ1-5
abundance: few
len: 13

CDR3aa: CASSYRDRYDLYNEQFF
CDR3nt: TGTGCCAGCAGTTATAGAGATCGTTACGATCTCTACAATGAGCAGTTCTTC
v_gene: TRBV6-2/TRBV6-3
d_gene: -
j_gene: TRBJ2-1
abundance: -
len: 17

CDR3aa: CASSLEGFGYTF
CDR3nt: TGTGCCAGCAGCTTGGAAGGTTTTGGCTACACCTTC
v_gene: TRBV5-6
d_gene: -
j_gene: TRBJ1-2
abundance: few
len: 12